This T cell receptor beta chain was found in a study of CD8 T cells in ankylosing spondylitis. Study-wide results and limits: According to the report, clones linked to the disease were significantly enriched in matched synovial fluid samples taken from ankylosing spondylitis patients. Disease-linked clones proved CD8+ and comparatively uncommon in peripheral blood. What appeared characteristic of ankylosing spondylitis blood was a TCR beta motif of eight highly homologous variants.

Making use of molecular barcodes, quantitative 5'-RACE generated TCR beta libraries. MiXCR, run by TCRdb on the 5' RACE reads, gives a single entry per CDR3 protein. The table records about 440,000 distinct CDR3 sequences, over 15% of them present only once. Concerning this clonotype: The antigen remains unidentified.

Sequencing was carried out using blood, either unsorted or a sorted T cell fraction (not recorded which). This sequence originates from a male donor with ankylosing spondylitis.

DNA of the CDR3: TGCAGTGCTTCTCGGACAGGGACGAACACCATATATTTT. It yields the protein CSASRTGTNTIYF. The chain is built from TRBV20-1 and TRBJ1-3; 8 bases match TRBD1. With 5 bases clipped from V and 7 bases from J, the junction kept 7 bases outside the gene matches. Germline loops: CDR1 DFQATT, CDR2 SNEGSKA (reference sequence). There are 13 residues in the CDR3.